This T cell receptor beta chain derives from a study of cytomegalovirus exposure and HLA in healthy donors. The PCR used 60 Vbeta and 13 Jbeta primers. Sequenced by immunoSEQ multiplex PCR; TCRdb stores in-frame clones only, minus some. The sample carries fewer than 250,000 clones, over 75% recorded once. Concerning this clone itself: What it recognizes is unknown.

V lost 2 bases, J lost 5 bases, and 4 bases stayed unmatched. CDR1 is SGHNT and CDR2 is YYREEE in the germline V gene (reference sequence). The CDR3 extends over 15 amino acids. Study-wide results and limits: Among CMV-associated TCR beta chains, most appeared HLA-restricted in a later analysis. Immune exposure data for these donors was limited to CMV serostatus.

This chain connects TRBV5-4 to TRBJ1-6; 7 nucleotides line up with TRBD1. Specimen: PBMCs. The TCR comes from a male donor in good health and CMV-seronegative. The CDR3 DNA reads TGTGCCAGCAGCTTAGGGGGCATCAATAATTCACCCCTCCACTTT. Protein sequence: CASSLGGINNSPLHF.